The 9 T cell receptor beta chains given below trace back to one sample, sequenced in a study of cytomegalovirus exposure and HLA in healthy donors. This PCR relied on a set of 60 Vbeta primers and 13 Jbeta primers. Assay used: immunoSEQ multiplex PCR; TCRdb lists only in-frame clones, some missing. The repertoire holds 100,000 to 150,000 clones, around 77% seen once, with roughly 0.9% in the top ten. Sequencing was done on a sample of PBMCs. These receptors were taken from a woman aged 60-75 years in good health and CMV-seronegative.

This clone has only a few counts. The chain recombines TRBV4-1 with TRBJ2-5; 8 bases match TRBD1. The J call may be in error: the DNA end matches TRBJ2-7 better. Germline V lookup: CDR1 MGHRA, CDR2 YSYEKL. CDR3 length: 15 amino acids. CDR3 protein: CASSQGGQGADEQYF. DNA of the CDR3: TGCGCCAGCAGCCAAGGCGGGCAGGGGGCTGACGAGCAGTACTTC.

The chain carries TRBV19 and TRBJ2-5; 9 positions match TRBD1. The CDR3 has 15 amino acids. The germline V gene has CDR1 LNHDA and CDR2 SQIVND (reference sequence). The V segment lost 5 bases and the J segment 5 bases; nucleotides outside the gene matches: 9. This CDR3 is CASSPTGGGGETQYF. CDR3 bases: TGTGCCAGTAGTCCGACAGGGGGAGGCGGCGAGACCCAGTACTTC.

This chain connects TRBV4-1 to TRBJ2-1; a weak D match, TRBD1 (6 bases). Trimming left V 6 bases short and J 4 bases short, with 19 bases between. CDR1 and CDR2 from the germline V gene are MGHRA and YSYEKL. CDR3 length: 16 residues. CDR3 coding DNA: TGCGCCAGCAGATCCCGGGACACACAATTGTACAATGAGCAGTTCTTC. As protein: CASRSRDTQLYNEQFF.

V is TRBV18 and J is TRBJ1-1, with TRBD1 matching 7 bases. This CDR3 has 15 residues. The germline V gene encodes CDR1 KGHSH and CDR2 LQKENI. Germline trimming cut 5 bases from V and 0 bases from J; bases unmatched to any gene: 6. This CDR3 reads CASSYGQEMNTEAFF. CDR3 nucleotides: TGTGCCAGCTCATATGGACAGGAGATGAACACTGAAGCTTTCTTT.

This clone has a handful of counts. The chain couples TRBV29-1 to TRBJ1-1; a weak D match, TRBD1 (5 bases). Trimming stripped 4 bases from V and 5 bases from J, with 11 bases between. The CDR3 runs 12 residues. Germline values: CDR1 SQVTM, CDR2 ANQGSEA. The CDR3 coding sequence is TGCAGCGTTGCCCCAGGGCGGACTGAAGCTTTCTTT. Its translation is CSVAPGRTEAFF.

The V gene is TRBV19, the J gene TRBJ1-5, with D perhaps TRBD1 (5 bases). Germline CDR1 reads LNHDA; CDR2 reads SQIVND (reference sequence). With 7 bases removed from V and 4 bases from J, the gap between germline ends came to 11 bases. The CDR3 has 13 residues. The CDR3 coding sequence is TGTGCCAGTAAATGGTCAGGGAATCAGCCCCAGCATTTT. Translated: CASKWSGNQPQHF. The entire variable domain, with the rest obtained from reference TRBV19 and TRBJ1-5, is as follows: DGGITQSPKYLFRKEGQNVTLSCEQNLNHDAMYWYRQDPGQGLRLIYYSQIVNDFQKGDIAEGYSVSREKKESFPLTVTSAQKNPTAFYLCASKWSGNQPQHFGDGTRLSIL.

This chain uses TRBV4-1 with TRBJ2-1, with 14 bases lining up with TRBD2. Trimming cost V 2 bases and J 8 bases; bases outside gene matches: 8. The CDR3 runs to 17 residues. Germline V gene data show CDR1 as MGHRA and CDR2 as YSYEKL. CDR3 in amino acids: CASSQKSGTSGSDEQFF. CDR3 bases: TGCGCCAGCAGCCAAAAGAGTGGGACTAGCGGGAGTGATGAGCAGTTCTTC.

J is TRBJ1-1 and V is TRBV18; D might be TRBD1 (5 bases). This CDR3 is built from 15 residues. The V end lost 3 bases, the J end lost 0 bases, and 11 bases lay between the germline ends. Germline V gene data show CDR1 as KGHSH and CDR2 as LQKENI. DNA for the CDR3: TGTGCCAGCTCACCGACGACAGATATGAACACTGAAGCTTTCTTT. Encoded protein: CASSPTTDMNTEAFF.

This clone was seen just once. The rearrangement uses TRBV29-1 and TRBJ1-1, with D hard to call. The CDR3 spans 13 residues. Trimming cost V 4 bases and J 5 bases, with 14 bases left between them. The V gene's germline CDR1 is SQVTM and CDR2 ANQGSEA. CDR3: CSVVVRGETEAFF. For the CDR3, the DNA is TGCAGCGTTGTCGTGCGGGGTGAGACTGAAGCTTTCTTT.